Sequencing of this T cell receptor beta chain was carried out in a study of blood T cell repertoires in COVID-19. In the study overall: Acute-phase and convalescent COVID-19 samples originated in the United States, Italy and Spain. Sample material is recorded as cDNA or gDNA derived from T cells, B-cell-depleted T cells, or PBMCs.

The CDR3 is 15 amino acids. Germline CDR1 is SGHTA and CDR2 is FQGNSA. The germline V and J ends were trimmed by 2 bases and 1 base, with 10 bases remaining between them. In the study's own analysis: Amplification from reference gene primers served as the basis for estimated nucleated cell counts. Produced via immunoSEQ multiplex PCR; TCRdb's table is partial and in-frame only. From that table come the V and J calls and clone size; the DNA was used to work out D and trimming. The profile covers around 170,000 clones, with about 88% appearing a single time and under 15% taken by the ten largest. Sequenced input: peripheral blood. The chain joins TRBV7-2 to TRBJ2-3; D remains unclear. This receptor was taken from a man aged 30-40 years with active or convalescent COVID-19. The CDR3 here is CASSLRRFGTDTQYF. CDR3 nucleotide sequence: TGTGCCAGCAGCTTACGCAGGTTCGGCACAGATACGCAGTATTTT.